One and the same sample provided the 6 T cell receptor beta chains below, sequenced in a study of cytomegalovirus exposure and HLA in healthy donors. Assay used: immunoSEQ multiplex PCR; TCRdb lists only in-frame clones, some missing. The table shows under 300,000 clones, with almost 90% occurring only once. Sample: PBMCs. The source is a young woman in good health and CMV-seronegative.

The chain employs TRBV7-9 and TRBJ2-7, with 7 bases identical to TRBD2. Germline trimming cut 1 base from V and 2 bases from J; bases unmatched to any gene: 5. The CDR3 runs 15 residues. Germline V gives CDR1 SEHNR, CDR2 FQNEAQ (reference sequence). The DNA of the CDR3 is TGTGCCAGCAGCTTAGGGGGGGGAATAGCCTACGAGCAGTACTTC. This codes for CASSLGGGIAYEQYF.

This sequence joins TRBV5-8 and TRBJ2-2; D is ambiguous. Trimming stripped 1 base from V and 7 bases from J, with 5 bases between. This CDR3 has 12 residues. The germline V gene encodes CDR1 SGHTS and CDR2 YDEGEE. The CDR3 DNA reads as TGTGCCAGCAGCTTGATCCTCGGGGAGCTGTTTTTT. Protein: CASSLILGELFF.

The chain combines TRBV5-8 with TRBJ1-5; 10 bases are a match to TRBD1. The germline gives CDR1 SGHTS, CDR2 YDEGEE. CDR3 size: 15 residues. J gave up 7 bases and V 0 bases, and 4 bases lay outside the gene matches. CDR3 region: CASSLGGQGIQPQHF. For the CDR3, the DNA is TGTGCCAGCAGCTTGGGGGGACAGGGGATCCAGCCCCAGCATTTT.

This clone was counted a few times. The V gene is TRBV28, the J gene TRBJ1-4; D is uncertain. Germline CDR1 and CDR2: MDHEN and SYDVKM. Trimming took 6 bases from V and 0 from J, leaving 11 bases between them. The CDR3 runs 15 residues. The CDR3 sequence is CASSAHRATNEKLFF. The CDR3 DNA reads as TGTGCCAGCAGCGCACACCGTGCAACTAATGAAAAACTGTTTTTT.

The rearrangement joins TRBV11-2 to TRBJ2-1, with no clear D. There are 12 residues in the CDR3. Germline CDR1 is SGHAT and CDR2 is FQNNGV. The V gene lost 1 base and the J gene lost 5 bases, with 3 bases spanning the gap. The CDR3: CASSLVNNEQFF. CDR3 coding DNA: TGTGCCAGCAGCTTAGTAAACAATGAGCAGTTCTTC. Together with reference TRBV11-2 and TRBJ2-1, the CDR3 gives the full variable domain: EAGVAQSPRYKIIEKRQSVAFWCNPISGHATLYWYQQILGQGPKLLIQFQNNGVVDDSQLPKDRFSAERLKGVDSTLKIQPAKLEDSAVYLCASSLVNNEQFFGPGTRLTVL.

The V gene is TRBV7-3, the J gene TRBJ1-4, with 11 bases identical to TRBD1. After removal of 6 bases from V and 4 bases from J, the junction contained 16 bases not matched to a gene. The germline V gene encodes CDR1 SGHTA and CDR2 FQGTGA. This CDR3 region has 19 residues. The CDR3 bases are TGTGCCAGCAGGCAGAGACGGGACAGGGGGAATCAGGGTAATGAAAAACTGTTTTTT. Translating it yields CASRQRRDRGNQGNEKLFF.